Described below is a single T cell receptor (beta chain) sequence and its context. The data were taken from a study of blood T cells in healthy people across ages. PCR was performed a second time for about 7 to 12 cycles using a sample-barcoded 5' primer and a J-beta primer mix. TCRdb reprocessed the 5' RACE reads via MiXCR and lists one record per CDR3 protein. Of about 800,000 distinct CDR3 sequences listed, 25% are singletons. Germline V gene sequence: CDR1 SNHLY, CDR2 FYNNEI. The CDR3 loop spans 18 amino acids. Each sample yielded at least 5.5 micrograms of PBMC total RNA. These data also formed part of another study, on T cells of mothers and their children. From that paper: Study donors consisted of a few healthy Caucasian mothers and their six children. The second PCR's M1S primer added sample barcodes and 2-4 random nucleotides. Overlap measured in related mother-child pairs was slightly, non-significantly higher than in unrelated pairs.

The chain uses TRBV2 and TRBJ2-5; perhaps TRBD2 as D (5 bases). Judging by the DNA end, TRBJ2-1 fits better; the J call may be wrong. The receptor's source is a boy between 10 and 17 years old in good health. The sequenced sample was blood. In nucleotides, the CDR3 is TGTGCCAGCAGTGAGGAGGCCCATATTTCCCAAACCATCAATGAGCAGTTCTTC. Residues: CASSEEAHISQTINEQFF.